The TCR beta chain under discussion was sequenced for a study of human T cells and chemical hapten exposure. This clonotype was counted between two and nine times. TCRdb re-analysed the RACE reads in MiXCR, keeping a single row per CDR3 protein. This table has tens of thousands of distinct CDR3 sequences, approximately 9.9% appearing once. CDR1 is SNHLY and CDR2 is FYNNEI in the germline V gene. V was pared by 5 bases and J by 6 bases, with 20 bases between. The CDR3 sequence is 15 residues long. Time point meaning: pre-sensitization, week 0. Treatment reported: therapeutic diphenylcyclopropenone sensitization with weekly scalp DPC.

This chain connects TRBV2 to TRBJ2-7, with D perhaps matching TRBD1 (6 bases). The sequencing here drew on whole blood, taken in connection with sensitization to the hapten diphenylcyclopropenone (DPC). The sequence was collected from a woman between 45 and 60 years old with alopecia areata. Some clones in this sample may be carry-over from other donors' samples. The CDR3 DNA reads TGTGCCAGCAGTCCCAGTGGCCAGGGGCCCGGCGAGCAGTACTTC. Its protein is CASSPSGQGPGEQYF.